Detailed here is one T cell receptor (beta chain). The antigen is not known. RNA in amounts of roughly 0.45 to 1 ug was reverse transcribed with random hexamers. TCRdb re-called the immunoSEQ multiplex PCR reads with MiXCR, one entry per CDR3 protein. The table shows under 200,000 distinct CDR3 sequences, with approximately 94% occurring only once. Sequencing targeted TCR beta in T cells from blood (CD8+ and CD4+). These data belong to a study of CD8 T cells in Susac syndrome. Study observations and caveats: The CD4+ T cell repertoires from Susac syndrome exhibited no clonal expansion.

Germline V gene lookup returns CDR1 LNHNV and CDR2 YYDKDF (reference sequence). The V end lost 3 bases, the J end lost 2 bases, and 16 bases lay between the germline ends. This CDR3 spans 16 amino acids. J is TRBJ1-2 and V is TRBV15; D uncertain. The clonotype comes from a human donor with Susac syndrome. Sequenced material: CD4+ T cells from PBMCs. The CDR3 region is CATSSKIPPINYGYTF. CDR3 nucleotides: TGTGCCACCAGCAGCAAAATCCCTCCAATAAACTATGGCTACACCTTC.